Shown below are 14 T cell receptor beta chains from a single sample sequenced in a study of CD8+ T cells in alopecia areata. Once RNA had been extracted, it was reverse transcribed into cDNA to act as the sequencing template. Profiling relied on immunoSEQ multiplex PCR, and the TCRdb table lists in-frame clones only, not all of them. The sample carries 200,000 to 250,000 clones, 56% recorded once. The source material was CD8+ T cells sorted from blood. The source of these receptors is a human donor in good health.

V and J are TRBV11-2 and TRBJ2-3; 11 nucleotides agree with TRBD2. Germline V lookup: CDR1 SGHAT, CDR2 FQNNGV. With 4 bases clipped from V and 3 bases from J, the junction kept 9 bases outside the gene matches. The CDR3 extends over 17 amino acids. The CDR3 loop is CASSSTGSGGATDTQYF. Written as DNA, the CDR3 is TGTGCCAGCAGCTCCACGGGTAGCGGGGGGGCAACAGATACGCAGTATTTT.

The table lists this clone with a few counts. This chain links TRBV6-5 with TRBJ2-7; D gene ambiguous. Trimming pared 5 bases from V and 1 base from J, leaving 12 bases between. The CDR3 extends over 14 amino acids. The germline gives CDR1 MNHEY, CDR2 SVGAGI. CDR3 sequence reads: CASSERAGSYEQYF. The CDR3 nucleotides are TGTGCCAGCAGTGAAAGGGCAGGTTCCTACGAGCAGTACTTC.

As for this clone: Other nucleotide sequences from this sample produce the same CDR3. CDR3 coding DNA: TGTGCCAGCAGTTTGAGGGGCACTGAAGCTTTCTTT. Translated: CASSLRGTEAFF. The chain is built from TRBV6-5 and TRBJ1-1; a possible D gene is TRBD1 (5 bases). The CDR3 has 12 residues. Germline values: CDR1 MNHEY, CDR2 SVGAGI. Trimming cost V 4 bases and J 4 bases, with 7 bases left between them.

This clone came up once. This chain joins TRBV2 and TRBJ2-1, with D perhaps TRBD1 (6 bases). V shed 3 bases and J shed 6 bases, with 12 bases lying between them. Germline CDR1 SNHLY, CDR2 FYNNEI. This CDR3 has 14 amino acids. The CDR3 DNA sequence: TGTGCCAGCAGTGAGAGGGGGTTAAGCAATGAGCAGTTCTTC. Protein: CASSERGLSNEQFF.

This clone occurred once. The rearrangement joins TRBV5-4 to TRBJ1-2, with D possibly matching TRBD1 (5 bases). The length of the CDR3 is 14 residues. The germline gives CDR1 SGHNT, CDR2 YYREEE (reference sequence). V lost 6 bases and J lost 4, with 16 bases in between. The CDR3 sequence: CASILRGAGYGYTF. The CDR3, as DNA: TGTGCCAGCATCCTGCGAGGGGCTGGCTATGGCTACACCTTC.

The rearrangement joins TRBV19 to TRBJ2-1; tentatively, D is TRBD2 (6 bases). V gave up 6 bases and J gave up 6 bases, with 18 bases separating them. CDR1 is LNHDA and CDR2 is SQIVND in the germline V gene (reference sequence). CDR3 size: 15 residues. Here the CDR3 reads CASSPGLSRTNEQFF. The CDR3 DNA reads TGTGCCAGTAGCCCGGGACTCTCCCGGACCAATGAGCAGTTCTTC.

This clone was seen only a few times. The V gene is TRBV7-6, the J gene TRBJ2-7; 10 nucleotides match TRBD1. Germline V CDR1 and CDR2: SGHVS, FNYEAQ. V lost 4 bases to trimming and J lost 3 bases; unmatched junction nucleotides: 6. The CDR3 is 15 amino acids. CDR3 amino acids: CASSSRDRGFYEQYF. The DNA of the CDR3 is TGTGCCAGCAGCTCCCGGGACAGGGGCTTCTACGAGCAGTACTTC.

This clone was detected a few times. The CDR3 spells CSVDRPDTQYF. In nucleotides, the CDR3 is TGCAGCGTTGATCGCCCAGATACGCAGTATTTT. V is TRBV29-1 and J is TRBJ2-3; D remains ambiguous. Germline V gene lookup returns CDR1 SQVTM and CDR2 ANQGSEA. There are 11 residues in the CDR3. Trimming removed 3 bases from V and 4 bases from J, with 5 bases in between.

The chain links TRBV20-1 to TRBJ2-1, with D unresolved. The CDR3 spans 11 residues. CDR1 and CDR2 (germline): DFQATT, SNEGSKA (reference sequence). The CDR3: CGLQSYNEQFF. The CDR3 nucleotides read TGCGGGCTCCAATCCTACAATGAGCAGTTCTTC.

This clone came up once. The rearrangement links TRBV15 to TRBJ2-1; D uncertain. The CDR3 covers 13 residues. The ends were cut back, 3 bases at V and 10 bases at J, with 13 bases in the middle. Germline V gene data show CDR1 as LNHNV and CDR2 as YYDKDF (reference sequence). Written as DNA, the CDR3 is TGTGCCACCAGCAGCGGGCGCATCAGGGAGCAGTTCTTC. The encoded protein is CATSSGRIREQFF.

The chain employs TRBV4-1 and TRBJ1-5; no clear D gene. Germline V gene data show CDR1 as MGHRA and CDR2 as YSYEKL. The CDR3 is 16 residues long. Deletions cut 0 bases from V and 3 bases from J, with 12 bases between. The CDR3, as DNA: TGCGCCAGCAGCCAAGAGGCTTACATTCCCAATCAGCCCCAGCATTTT. Protein sequence: CASSQEAYIPNQPQHF.

On this clone: Other DNA sequences in this sample translate to the same CDR3. V is TRBV9 and J is TRBJ1-2; D is unresolved. CDR1 and CDR2 (germline): SGDLS, YYNGEE. Trimming left V 0 bases short and J 8 bases short, with 5 bases between. This CDR3 region has 11 residues. The CDR3 reads CASSVGDGYTF. The CDR3 bases are TGTGCCAGCAGCGTAGGCGACGGCTACACCTTC.

The chain combines TRBV4-2 with TRBJ2-7; 7 nucleotides line up with TRBD1. Germline V lookup: CDR1 LGHNA, CDR2 YNFKEQ. CDR3 size: 12 residues. The junction had 0 bases not matched to a gene; V was cut back by 5 bases and J by 2 bases. CDR3: CASSDRAYEQYF. The CDR3 nucleotides are TGTGCCAGCAGCGACAGGGCCTACGAGCAGTACTTC.

The gene calls are TRBV6-5 and TRBJ1-5; TRBD1 might be the D (5 bases). The CDR3 loop spans 14 amino acids. CDR1 MNHEY and CDR2 SVGAGI come from the germline V gene. Trimming stripped 2 bases from V and 7 bases from J, with 12 bases between. The CDR3 sequence is CASSYGGVGQPQHF. As DNA, the CDR3 is TGTGCCAGCAGTTACGGGGGAGTGGGACAGCCCCAGCATTTT.